Described below is a single T cell receptor (beta chain) sequence and its context. The data stem from a study of blood T cell repertoires in COVID-19. In the study overall: The United States, Italy and Spain provided the acute and convalescent COVID-19 samples. T cells, B-cell-depleted T cells, or PBMCs supplied cDNA or gDNA.

The CDR3 extends over 15 amino acids. Looked up from germline, CDR1 is KGHSH and CDR2 is LQKENI. V dropped 1 base and J dropped 6 bases, with 15 bases sitting between them. How the authors handled the data: Amplifying reference gene primers gave estimates of nucleated cell counts. Method: immunoSEQ multiplex PCR; TCRdb's copy keeps in-frame clones and lacks some. That table is the source of V, J and clone size, and D and trimming were worked out from the DNA. The repertoire has 100,000 to 120,000 clones, 82% of them found once; the top ten carry 16%. The chain recombines TRBV18 with TRBJ1-2, with D possibly TRBD1 on 5 matching bases. Sequences were obtained from peripheral blood. The sequence was obtained from an older woman with acute or convalescent COVID-19. Here the CDR3 reads CASSPLRTSRNGYTF. The CDR3 bases are TGTGCCAGCTCACCACTCCGGACAAGCCGAAATGGCTACACCTTC.